This TCR beta chain was found in a study of beta chain features in type 1 diabetes. Notes on the study in general: cDNA-based sequencing might over-represent cells highly expressing TCR.

Isolated RNA was reverse transcribed in full, so expressed TCRB transcripts were sequenced. Roughly 3.7 million reads, on average, came from each naive, central memory and regulatory T cell sample. Sequencing was performed with immunoSEQ multiplex PCR; in TCRdb, only in-frame clones are kept and a portion is missing. The sample consists of some 140,000 clones, about a tenth of them appearing once. It was one heparinised blood draw, averaging around 110 mL, that each donor gave. CD4+ naive, central memory, regulatory and stem cell-like memory cells were sorted via CD45RO/CCR7/CD25/CD127/CD95/CD27. Trimming stripped 2 bases from V and 4 bases from J, with 5 bases between. In germline, CDR1 is SGHTA, CDR2 FQGNSA. This CDR3 is built from 13 residues. For this clone: Its antigen is currently unknown.

The chain carries TRBV7-2 and TRBJ2-2, with D uncertain. The sample was central memory CD4+ T cells from blood. The sequence came from a man between 18 and 35 years old in good health. In DNA form, the CDR3 reads TGTGCCAGCAGCTTATGGAGCACCGGGGAGCTGTTTTTT. Its protein product is CASSLWSTGELFF.